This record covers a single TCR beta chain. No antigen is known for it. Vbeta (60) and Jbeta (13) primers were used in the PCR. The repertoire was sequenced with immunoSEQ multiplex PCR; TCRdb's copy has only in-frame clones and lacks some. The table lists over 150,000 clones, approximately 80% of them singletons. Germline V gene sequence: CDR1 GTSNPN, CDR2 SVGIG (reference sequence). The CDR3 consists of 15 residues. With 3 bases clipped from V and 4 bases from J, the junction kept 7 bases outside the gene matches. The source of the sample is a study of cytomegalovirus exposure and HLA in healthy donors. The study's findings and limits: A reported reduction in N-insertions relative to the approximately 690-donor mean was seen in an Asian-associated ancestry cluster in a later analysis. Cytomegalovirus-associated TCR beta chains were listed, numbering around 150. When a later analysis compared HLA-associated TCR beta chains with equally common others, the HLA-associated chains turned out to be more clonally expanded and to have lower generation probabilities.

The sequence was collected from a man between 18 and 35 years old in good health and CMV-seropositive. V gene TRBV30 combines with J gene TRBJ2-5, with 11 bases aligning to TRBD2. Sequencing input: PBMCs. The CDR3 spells CAWSQLAGAVETQYF. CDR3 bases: TGTGCCTGGAGCCAACTAGCGGGAGCGGTAGAGACCCAGTACTTC.